The entry below describes one T cell receptor beta chain. Seattle patients were enrolled during active infection and followed longitudinally. This sample stems from a study of blood T cell repertoires in COVID-19. Study overall: The study drew acute and convalescent COVID-19 samples from the United States, Italy and Spain. T cells, B-cell-depleted T cells, or PBMCs provided the cDNA or gDNA that served as material.

V was shortened by 6 bases and J by 1 base, with 24 bases between the two germline ends. The length of the CDR3 is 18 residues. Germline-derived CDR1 and CDR2 are MDHEN and SYDVKM. In the authors' workflow: Estimation of nucleated cell counts relied on the amplification of reference gene primers. The repertoire was sequenced with immunoSEQ multiplex PCR; TCRdb's copy has only in-frame clones and lacks some. V and J calls and clone size come straight from that table; D and trimming were deduced from the DNA. The sample shows about 440,000 clones, roughly 88% of them seen only once. The V call is TRBV28, the J call TRBJ1-1; possibly TRBD1 for D (5 bases). Sequences were obtained from peripheral blood. This receptor was obtained from a woman between 50 and 59 years old with COVID-19, enrolled during active disease. The CDR3 nucleotides read TGTGCCAGCAGCCACCTCATGCCCCACCGTCAGGGGAACACTGAAGCTTTCTTT. This gives the protein CASSHLMPHRQGNTEAFF.